This TCR beta chain came from a study of cytotoxic CD8 clonotypes in ibrutinib-treated CLL. Background on the study: Each sample contained, on average, almost 260,000 productive templates and tens of thousands of productive rearrangements.

To note about this clone: Its antigen is undetermined.

Sequencing sought depths of 1 in 200,000 to 1 in 1 million T cells. Using immunoSEQ multiplex PCR, the repertoire was profiled, and TCRdb retains in-frame clones only, with some absent. The repertoire holds tens of thousands of clones, with approximately 85% as singletons. J lost 5 bases, V lost 5 bases, and 5 bases had no gene match. The CDR3 runs 14 residues. The germline gives CDR1 LGHNT, CDR2 FRNRAP. Libraries of TCR beta were made from 1.5 to 2.5 micrograms of genomic DNA that came from cryopreserved PBMCs. Study-wide points: Age-matched healthy donor levels were exceeded by baseline clonality, which tracked circulating CD8+ T-cell counts.

Sequenced material: PBMCs, taken after 24 months of ibrutinib treatment. This sequence joins TRBV12-5 and TRBJ2-7, with 11 bases fitting TRBD1. This TCR came from a human donor with chronic lymphocytic leukemia. Here the CDR3 DNA reads TGTGCTAGTGGTAAAGGACAGGGGGCGCACGAGCAGTACTTC. It specifies CASGKGQGAHEQYF.